This TCR beta chain was observed in a study of blood T cell repertoires in COVID-19 (dated by TCRdb to about 2020). About the full investigation: The collaborator samples originated in the United States, Italy and Spain and spanned the acute and convalescent phases of COVID-19. The prospective study material was composed of cDNA or gDNA derived from T cells, B-cell-depleted T cells, or PBMCs. Subjects who had been exposed to COVID-19, were actively infected with it, or had recovered from it provided the deeply sampled blood TCRbeta repertoires that made up the dataset. A freely available public database, intended as a resource for researchers studying the immune response to SARS-CoV-2, is where the repertoires were released. Samples were obtained from the ongoing ImmuneRACE study (first 160 participants) and from some 1,300 subjects provided by 6 global collaborators. Nearly every sample came with metadata listing a de-identified subject ID, COVID-19 status, age in years and sex. Where available, HLA class I and class II types were obtained from metadata supplied by the sample provider rather than from assay-based typing.

Overall results and qualifications from the work: The amount of clinical and demographic metadata varied by source and participant and was provided uncurated.

Collaborating institutions collected whole blood in K2EDTA tubes following their own protocols. For TCRbeta analysis, collaborators shipped samples in one of three forms: frozen whole blood, isolated PBMCs, or DNA extracted from either of those sample types. The CDR3 runs 15 amino acids, cysteine and phenylalanine included. The read is trimmed to its CDR3 DNA, 45 bases read in frame from base 1. At the junction V is shortened by 5 bases and J by 2 bases; bases outside the gene matches: 4. Looking up the germline V gene yields CDR1 MNHEY and CDR2 SVGAGI. TCRbeta CDR3 regions were amplified from genomic DNA by means of the immunoSEQ Assay, a bias-controlled multiplex PCR. The original methods were these. The number of nucleated cells in each sample was estimated by amplification of reference gene primers within the assay. To quantify the absolute abundance of each unique TCRbeta CDR3 rearrangement, sequence reads were collapsed and filtered. For each sample, productive Simpson clonality was calculated as the square root of Simpson's diversity index over productive rearrangements. The table comes from immuneACCESS by way of TCRdb, which keeps in-frame sequences with V and J called. Part of the clones is missing from these tables; in studies checked, under half for an unresolved V gene and the rest for unknown reasons. V and J calls and clone size are as listed in that table; D and trimming were resolved from the DNA. The sample includes about 140,000 clones, with roughly four fifths observed a single time. The ten largest make up more than 1.5% of the sample.

As for this clone: It has no known antigen specificity. No base-level quality is on record; no much larger clone is a single base apart.

The sequencing sample was made of peripheral blood. The rearranged segments are TRBV6-5 and TRBJ2-1; 9 nucleotides in the junction match TRBD1. This receptor was taken from a human donor in a cohort sampled during active COVID-19. The CDR3 region: CASSHDRGTYNEQFF. Here is the DNA: TGTGCCAGCAGTCATGACAGGGGGACCTACAATGAGCAGTTCTTC.